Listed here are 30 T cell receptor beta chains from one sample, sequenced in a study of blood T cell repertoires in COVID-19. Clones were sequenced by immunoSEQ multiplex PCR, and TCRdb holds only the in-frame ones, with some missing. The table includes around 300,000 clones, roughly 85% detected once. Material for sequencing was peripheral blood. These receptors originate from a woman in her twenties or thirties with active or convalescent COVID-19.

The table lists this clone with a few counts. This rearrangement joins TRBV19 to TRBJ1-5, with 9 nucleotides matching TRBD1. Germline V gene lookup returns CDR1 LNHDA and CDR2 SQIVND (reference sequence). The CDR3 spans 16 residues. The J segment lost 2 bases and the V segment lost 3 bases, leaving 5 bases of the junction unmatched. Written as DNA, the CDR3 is TGTGCCAGTAGTATCTCTTGGACAGGGGGCAATCAGCCCCAGCATTTT. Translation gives CASSISWTGGNQPQHF.

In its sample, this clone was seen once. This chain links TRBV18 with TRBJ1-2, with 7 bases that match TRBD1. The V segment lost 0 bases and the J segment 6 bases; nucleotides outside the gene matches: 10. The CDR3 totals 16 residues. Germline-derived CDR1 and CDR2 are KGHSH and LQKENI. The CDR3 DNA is TGTGCCAGCTCACCACCGAGGAGCAGGGGGGAAAATGGCTACACCTTC. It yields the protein CASSPPRSRGENGYTF.

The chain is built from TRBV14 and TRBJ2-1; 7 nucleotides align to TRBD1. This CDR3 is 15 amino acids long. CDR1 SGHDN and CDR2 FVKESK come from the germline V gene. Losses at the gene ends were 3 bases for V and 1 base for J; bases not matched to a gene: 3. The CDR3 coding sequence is TGTGCCAGCAGCCAGGGGACAGCATCCTACAATGAGCAGTTCTTC. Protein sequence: CASSQGTASYNEQFF.

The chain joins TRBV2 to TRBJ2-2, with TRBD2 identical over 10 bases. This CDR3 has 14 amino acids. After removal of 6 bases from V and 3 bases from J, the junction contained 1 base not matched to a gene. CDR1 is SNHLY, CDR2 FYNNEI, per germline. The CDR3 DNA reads TGTGCCAGCAGGCTAGCGGGGGACACCGGGGAGCTGTTTTTT. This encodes CASRLAGDTGELFF.

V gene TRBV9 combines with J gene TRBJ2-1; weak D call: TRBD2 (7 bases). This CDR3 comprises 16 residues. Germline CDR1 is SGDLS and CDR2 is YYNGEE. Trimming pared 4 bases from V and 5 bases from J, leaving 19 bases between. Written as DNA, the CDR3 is TGTGCCAGCAGCCCTTGGGGGGGACAATGGGACAATGAGCAGTTCTTC. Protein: CASSPWGGQWDNEQFF.

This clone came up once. CDR3 residues: CSVDGGLAGDTQETQYF. The DNA of the CDR3 is TGCAGCGTTGACGGAGGGCTAGCGGGCGATACCCAAGAGACCCAGTACTTC. The chain joins TRBV29-1 to TRBJ2-5; TRBD2 matches at 8 bases. Germline CDR1 SQVTM, CDR2 ANQGSEA. After removal of 3 bases from V and 1 base from J, the junction contained 13 bases not matched to a gene. This CDR3 is built from 17 residues.

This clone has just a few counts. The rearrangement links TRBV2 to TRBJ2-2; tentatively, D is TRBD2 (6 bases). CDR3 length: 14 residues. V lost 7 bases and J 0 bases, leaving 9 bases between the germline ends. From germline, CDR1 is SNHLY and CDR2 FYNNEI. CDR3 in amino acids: CASMGGSNTGELFF. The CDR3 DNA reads TGTGCCAGCATGGGAGGCTCGAACACCGGGGAGCTGTTTTTT.

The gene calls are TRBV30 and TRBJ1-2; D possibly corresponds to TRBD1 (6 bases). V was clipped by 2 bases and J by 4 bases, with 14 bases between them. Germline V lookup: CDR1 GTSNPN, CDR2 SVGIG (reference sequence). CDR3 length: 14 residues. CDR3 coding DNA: TGTGCCTGGAGTCTCCAGGGGCGGGCCTATGGCTACACCTTC. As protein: CAWSLQGRAYGYTF.

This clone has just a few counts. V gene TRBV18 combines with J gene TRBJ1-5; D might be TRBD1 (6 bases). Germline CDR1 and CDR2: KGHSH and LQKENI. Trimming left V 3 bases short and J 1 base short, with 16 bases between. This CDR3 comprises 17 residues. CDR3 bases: TGTGCCAGCTCACCGATAGGGGGGGTTCGGAGCAATCAGCCCCAGCATTTT. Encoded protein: CASSPIGGVRSNQPQHF.

The CDR3 spells CASSLGLAETQYF. In nucleotides, the CDR3 is TGTGCCAGCAGCCTGGGACTAGCGGAGACCCAGTACTTC. This chain uses TRBV5-4 with TRBJ2-5; TRBD2 agrees at 10 bases. The germline V gene has CDR1 SGHNT and CDR2 YYREEE (reference sequence). The CDR3 sequence is 13 residues long. Trimming cost V 4 bases and J 5 bases; bases outside gene matches: 2.

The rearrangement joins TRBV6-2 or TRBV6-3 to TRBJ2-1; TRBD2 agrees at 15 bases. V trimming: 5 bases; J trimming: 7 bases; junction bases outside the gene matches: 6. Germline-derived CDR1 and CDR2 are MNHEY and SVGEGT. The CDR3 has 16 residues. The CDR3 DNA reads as TGTGCCAGCAGTGCCTCCGGGACTAGCGGGGGGAATGAGCAGTTCTTC. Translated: CASSASGTSGGNEQFF.

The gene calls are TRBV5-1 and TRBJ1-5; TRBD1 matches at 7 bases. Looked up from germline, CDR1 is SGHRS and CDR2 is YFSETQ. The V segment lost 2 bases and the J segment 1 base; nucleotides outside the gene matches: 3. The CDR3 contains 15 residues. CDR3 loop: CASSLGDSSNQPQHF. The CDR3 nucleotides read TGCGCCAGCAGCTTAGGGGACAGCAGCAATCAGCCCCAGCATTTT.

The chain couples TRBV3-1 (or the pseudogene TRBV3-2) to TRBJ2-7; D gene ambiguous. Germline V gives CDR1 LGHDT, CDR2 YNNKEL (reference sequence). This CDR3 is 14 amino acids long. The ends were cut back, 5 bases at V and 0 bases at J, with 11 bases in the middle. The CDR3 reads CASSADTYSYEQYF. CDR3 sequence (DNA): TGTGCCAGCAGCGCCGACACGTACTCCTACGAGCAGTACTTC.

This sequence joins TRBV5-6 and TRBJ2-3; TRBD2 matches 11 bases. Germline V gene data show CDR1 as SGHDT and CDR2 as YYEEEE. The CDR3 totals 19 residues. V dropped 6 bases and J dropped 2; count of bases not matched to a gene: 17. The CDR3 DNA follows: TGTGCCAGCAACTTTCTGACCTTAGCGGGGGGGTCCAACACAGATACGCAGTATTTT. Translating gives CASNFLTLAGGSNTDTQYF.

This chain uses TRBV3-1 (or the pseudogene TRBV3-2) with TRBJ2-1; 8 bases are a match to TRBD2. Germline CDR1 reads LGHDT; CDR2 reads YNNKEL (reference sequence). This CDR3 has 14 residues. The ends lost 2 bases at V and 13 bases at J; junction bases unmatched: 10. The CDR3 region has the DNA TGTGCCAGCAGCCAATCCCGGGGGGGCGGTGATCAGTTCTTC. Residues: CASSQSRGGGDQFF.

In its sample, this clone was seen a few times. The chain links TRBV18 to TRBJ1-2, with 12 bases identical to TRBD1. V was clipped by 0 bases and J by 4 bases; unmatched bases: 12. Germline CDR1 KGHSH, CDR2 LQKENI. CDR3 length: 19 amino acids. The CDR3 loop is CASSPPGQGASKGSYGYTF. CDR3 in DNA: TGTGCCAGCTCACCACCGGGACAGGGGGCCTCCAAGGGAAGCTATGGCTACACCTTC.

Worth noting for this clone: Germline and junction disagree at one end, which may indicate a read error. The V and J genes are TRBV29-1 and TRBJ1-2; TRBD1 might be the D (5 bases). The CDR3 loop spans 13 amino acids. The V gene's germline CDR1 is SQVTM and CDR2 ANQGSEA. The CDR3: CSVQQAPNSGYTF. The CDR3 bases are TGCAGCGTTCAACAGGCTCCCAACTCTGGCTACACCTTC.

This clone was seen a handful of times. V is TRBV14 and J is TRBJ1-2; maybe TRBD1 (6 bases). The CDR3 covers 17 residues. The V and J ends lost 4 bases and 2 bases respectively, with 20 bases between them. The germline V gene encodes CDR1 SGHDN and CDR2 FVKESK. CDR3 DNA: TGTGCCAGCAGCCGTCACGGGCCCGGGACACAGAACTATGGCTACACCTTC. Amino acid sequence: CASSRHGPGTQNYGYTF.

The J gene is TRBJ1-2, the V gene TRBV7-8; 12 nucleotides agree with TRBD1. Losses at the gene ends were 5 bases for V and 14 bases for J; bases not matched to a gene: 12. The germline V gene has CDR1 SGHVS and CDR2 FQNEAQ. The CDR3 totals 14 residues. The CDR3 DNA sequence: TGTGCCAGCAGCAAAATGGGACAGGGGGCGGAATGGACCTTC. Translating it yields CASSKMGQGAEWTF.

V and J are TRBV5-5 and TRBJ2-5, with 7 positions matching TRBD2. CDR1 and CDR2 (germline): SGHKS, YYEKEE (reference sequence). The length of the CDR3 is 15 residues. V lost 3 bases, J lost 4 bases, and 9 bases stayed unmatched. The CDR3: CASSYHRTRGETQYF. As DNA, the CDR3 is TGTGCCAGCAGCTATCACCGGACTAGGGGAGAGACCCAGTACTTC.

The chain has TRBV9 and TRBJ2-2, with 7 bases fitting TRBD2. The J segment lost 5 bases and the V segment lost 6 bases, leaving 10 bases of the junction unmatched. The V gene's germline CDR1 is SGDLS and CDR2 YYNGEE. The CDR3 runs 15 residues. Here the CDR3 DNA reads TGTGCCAGCACCCGTGGACTAGTTCGGACCGGGGAGCTGTTTTTT. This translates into CASTRGLVRTGELFF. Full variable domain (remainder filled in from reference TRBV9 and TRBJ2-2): DSGVTQTPKHLITATGQRVTLRCSPRSGDLSVYWYQQSLDQGLQFLIQYYNGEERAKGNILERFSAQQFPDLHSELNLSSLELGDSALYFCASTRGLVRTGELFFGEGSRLTVL.

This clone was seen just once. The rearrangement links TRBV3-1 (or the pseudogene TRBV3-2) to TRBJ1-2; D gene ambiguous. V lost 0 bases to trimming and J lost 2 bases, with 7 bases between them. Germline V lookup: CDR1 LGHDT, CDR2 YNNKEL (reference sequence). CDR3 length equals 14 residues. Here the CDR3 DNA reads TGTGCCAGCAGCCAAGATCCCGGGAACTATGGCTACACCTTC. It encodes CASSQDPGNYGYTF.

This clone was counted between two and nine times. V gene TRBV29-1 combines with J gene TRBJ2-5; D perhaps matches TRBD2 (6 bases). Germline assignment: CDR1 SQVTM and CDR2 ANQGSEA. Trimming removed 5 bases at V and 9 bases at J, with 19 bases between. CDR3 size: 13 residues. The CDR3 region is CSVPEGSEGPQYF. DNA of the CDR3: TGCAGCGTTCCAGAGGGGTCGGAGGGGCCCCAGTACTTC.

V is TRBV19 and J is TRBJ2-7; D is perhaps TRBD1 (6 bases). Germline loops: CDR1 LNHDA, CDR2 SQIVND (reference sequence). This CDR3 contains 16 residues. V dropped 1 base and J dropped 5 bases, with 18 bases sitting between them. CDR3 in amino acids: CASSIGHGQRVNEQYF. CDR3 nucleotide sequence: TGTGCCAGTAGTATAGGCCACGGACAGAGAGTTAACGAGCAGTACTTC.

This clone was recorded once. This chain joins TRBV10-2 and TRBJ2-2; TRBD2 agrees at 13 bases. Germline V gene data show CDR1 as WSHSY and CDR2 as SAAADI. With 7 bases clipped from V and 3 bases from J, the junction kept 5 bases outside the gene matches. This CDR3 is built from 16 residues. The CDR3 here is CASKTSGGVDTGELFF. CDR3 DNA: TGCGCCAGCAAAACTAGCGGGGGGGTCGACACCGGGGAGCTGTTTTTT.

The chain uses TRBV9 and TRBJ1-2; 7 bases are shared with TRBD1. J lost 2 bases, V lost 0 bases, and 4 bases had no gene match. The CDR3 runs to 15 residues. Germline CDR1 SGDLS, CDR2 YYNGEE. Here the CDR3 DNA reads TGTGCCAGCAGCGTAGTGGGGACAGTGAACTATGGCTACACCTTC. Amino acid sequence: CASSVVGTVNYGYTF.

The CDR3 protein is CASSQDLAGGDNEQFF. In DNA, the CDR3 is TGCGCCAGCAGCCAAGATCTAGCGGGGGGCGACAATGAGCAGTTCTTC. The chain has TRBV4-3 and TRBJ2-1, with 11 bases fitting TRBD2. The CDR3 covers 16 residues. The J segment lost 5 bases and the V segment lost 0 bases, leaving 3 bases of the junction unmatched. CDR1 is LGHNA and CDR2 is YSLEER in the germline V gene.

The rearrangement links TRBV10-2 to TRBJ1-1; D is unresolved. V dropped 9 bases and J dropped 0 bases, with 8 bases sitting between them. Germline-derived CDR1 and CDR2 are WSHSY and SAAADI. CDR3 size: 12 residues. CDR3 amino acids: CASSGLNTEAFF. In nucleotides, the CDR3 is TGCGCCAGTTCGGGGTTGAACACTGAAGCTTTCTTT.

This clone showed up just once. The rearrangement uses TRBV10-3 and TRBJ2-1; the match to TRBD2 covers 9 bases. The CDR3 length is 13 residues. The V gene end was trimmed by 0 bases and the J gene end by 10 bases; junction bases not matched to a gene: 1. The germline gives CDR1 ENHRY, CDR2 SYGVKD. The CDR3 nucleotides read TGTGCCATCAGTGAGTCGGGGACTAGCGAGCAGTTCTTC. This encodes CAISESGTSEQFF.

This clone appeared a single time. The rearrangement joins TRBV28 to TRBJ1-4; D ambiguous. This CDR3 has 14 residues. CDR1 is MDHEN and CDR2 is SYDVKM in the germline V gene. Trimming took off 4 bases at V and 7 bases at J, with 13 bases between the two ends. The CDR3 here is CASSSRSLSEKLFF. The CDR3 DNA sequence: TGTGCCAGCAGTTCAAGAAGTTTGAGTGAAAAACTGTTTTTT.